This T cell receptor beta chain was captured in a study of blood T cell repertoires in COVID-19 (dated by TCRdb to about 2020). In the study overall: The collaborator samples originated in the United States, Italy and Spain and spanned the acute and convalescent phases of COVID-19. The material from the prospective study consisted of cDNA or gDNA derived from T cells, B-cell-depleted T cells, or PBMCs. The dataset comprised deeply sampled blood TCRbeta repertoires from subjects exposed to, actively infected with, or recovered from COVID-19. The repertoires were released in a freely available public database intended as a resource for research on the immune response to SARS-CoV-2. Samples came from the ongoing ImmuneRACE study (first 160 participants) plus 1,254 subjects from 6 global collaborators. The sample metadata nearly always contained a de-identified subject ID, COVID-19 status, age in years and sex. HLA class I and class II types, where available, came from metadata supplied by the sample provider rather than from assay-based typing. Results the study describes overall, beyond this receptor: The amount of clinical and demographic metadata varied by source and participant and was provided uncurated.

A remark on this clone: Its specific antigen is unknown. The input lacks base qualities; no much larger clone sits a single base away.

TCRbeta CDR3 regions were amplified from genomic DNA using the immunoSEQ Assay, a bias-controlled multiplex PCR. In the authors' own workflow: Nucleated cell counts per sample were estimated from amplification of reference gene primers within the assay. To quantify the absolute abundance of each unique TCRbeta CDR3 rearrangement, sequence reads were collapsed and filtered. For each sample, productive Simpson clonality was calculated by taking the square root of Simpson's diversity index across productive rearrangements. TCRdb obtained this table from immuneACCESS and retained in-frame rearrangements with V and J assigned. These tables miss some clones; where compared with another copy, unresolved V genes account for less than half of the shortfall, and the remainder is unexplained. The V and J calls and clone size come from that table; D and trimming were worked out from the DNA. The sample yields roughly 90,000 clones; about 80% were counted once. The biggest ten clones account for around a tenth of the sample.

The collaborating institutions used their own protocols to collect whole blood in K2EDTA tubes. For TCRbeta analysis, collaborators shipped samples as frozen whole blood, isolated PBMCs, or DNA extracted from either of those sample types. The clonotype comes from a woman between 65 and 79 years old with acute or convalescent COVID-19. Sequences were obtained from peripheral blood.

The CDR3 protein: CASSGTGGAGEKLFF. The DNA reads as follows: TGTGCCAGCAGCGGGACAGGGGGCGCCGGTGAAAAACTGTTTTTT. In this chain, TRBV6-5 is recombined with TRBJ1-4; 12 middle bases align to TRBD1. CDR1 and CDR2 were assigned from the germline V gene as MNHEY and SVGAGI. The CDR3 runs 15 amino acids, cysteine and phenylalanine included. This entry keeps only the CDR3 DNA: 45 bases, framed from base 1. Relative to germline, V is missing 6 bases and J is missing 7 bases, with 6 bases of the junction outside any gene match.